This T cell receptor (beta chain) was sequenced for a study of blood T cell repertoires in COVID-19. The data were produced by immunoSEQ multiplex PCR, yet TCRdb's version contains in-frame clones alone and is incomplete. Of over 250,000 clones listed, approximately 88% are singletons. CDR3 length equals 15 residues. Germline-derived CDR1 and CDR2 are SGHTA and FQGNSA. J lost 0 bases, V lost 1 base, and 2 bases had no gene match. This chain uses TRBV7-2 with TRBJ2-7; 8 nucleotides agree with TRBD2. The receptor's source is a woman aged 70-85 years with COVID-19, enrolled during active disease. Sample: peripheral blood. The CDR3 region is CASSLVAGSSYEQYF. DNA of the CDR3: TGTGCCAGCAGCTTAGTAGCGGGGAGCTCCTACGAGCAGTACTTC.